This T cell receptor (beta chain) appears in the sequencing data of a study of blood T cells in healthy people across ages. Together with a sample-barcoded 5' primer, a J-beta primer mix was included in a second PCR lasting roughly 6 to 12 cycles. TCRdb ran MiXCR on the 5' RACE reads and lists one entry per CDR3 protein. The sample has about 1,500,000 distinct CDR3 sequences, 42% seen once; the top ten hold under 8%. There are 13 residues in the CDR3. V shed 2 bases, J shed 8 bases, and the junction held 5 bases outside the gene matches. CDR1 is SGHRS, CDR2 YFSETQ, per germline. The receptor's source is a woman between 18 and 29 years old in good health. The chain carries TRBV5-1 and TRBJ1-2; TRBD1 aligns across 8 bases. Sequencing was carried out using blood. DNA for the CDR3: TGCGCCAGCAGCTTTTGGACAGGGAACGGCTACACCTTC. As protein: CASSFWTGNGYTF.